The present entry profiles one T cell receptor beta chain with its context. TCRdb used MiXCR to reprocess the RT-PCR reads, holding one entry per CDR3 protein. Among roughly 200,000 distinct CDR3 sequences listed, less than 45% were seen once. The entry originates in a study of patients and donors after allogeneic stem cell transplantation. Germline V gives CDR1 GTSNPN, CDR2 SVGIG (reference sequence). Deletions cut 1 base from V and 0 bases from J, with 6 bases between. This CDR3 has 13 residues. The TCR comes from a human donor who was either an allogeneic HSCT recipient or a stem cell or donor lymphocyte infusion donor (not recorded which). It is not recorded whose cells these are; they may come from a transplant donor. V gene TRBV30 combines with J gene TRBJ1-2; maybe TRBD1 (5 bases). Material: blood, either unsorted or a sorted T cell fraction (not recorded which). The DNA of the CDR3 is TGTGCCTGGAGTGAGACAGCTAACTATGGCTACACCTTC. It yields the protein CAWSETANYGYTF.